This T cell receptor beta chain was sequenced during a study of CD8+ T cells in alopecia areata. Looking at the study overall: Skin grafts from roughly 6-12-month-old C3H/HeJ donors with spontaneous alopecia were placed on 7-10-week-old female C3H/HeJ mice. Study-wide results and caveats: Relative to mice, TCR sharing across patients was less clear, a difference possibly HLA-related. Scalp sequencing captures resident alphabeta T cells of normal skin too. Affected lesional scalp, above all in alopecia totalis/universalis, was more clonal than normal scalp.

The CDR3 is made up of 13 amino acids. With 1 base clipped from V and 3 bases from J, the junction kept 1 base outside the gene matches. Germline V gene data show CDR1 as GKSSPN and CDR2 as SITVG. A panel of CD4, CD8alpha, NKG2D, NKG2ACE and other markers served to sort pooled cutaneous lymph node cells. Investigators isolated RNA and reverse transcribed it into cDNA to act as the sequencing template. Method: immunoSEQ multiplex PCR; TCRdb's copy keeps in-frame clones and lacks some. This sample has about 300,000 clones and no singletons, with less than 1.5% in the ten largest. In its sample, this clone was seen a few times. Its antigen is currently unknown. All gene names here are mouse names. Read data end 4 residues before the CDR3 end; the end is taken from the germline J gene. Other DNA sequences in this sample translate to the same CDR3.

This sequence originates from a C3H/HeJ mouse with alopecia areata. The strain is characterized by the MHC haplotype H2-k. V and J are TRBV31 and TRBJ2-5, with 7 bases identical to TRBD2. Sequencing was carried out using CD4+ T cells sorted from a lymph node. The CDR3 protein is CAWSPGGQDTQYF. Partial CDR3 DNA: TGTGCCTGGAGTCCGGGGGGGCAAGAC. Filled out from reference TRBV31 and TRBJ2-5, the complete variable domain reads AQTIHQWPVAEIKAVGSPLSLGCTIKGKSSPNLYWYWQATGGTLQQLFYSITVGQVESVVQLNLSASRPKDDQFILSTEKLLLSHSGFYLCAWSPGGQDTQYFGPGTRLLVL.